Following are 21 T cell receptor beta chains from one sample sequenced in a study of shared clonotypes between healthy human individuals (dated by TCRdb to about 2020). CD8 naive samples were obtained by positive selection for CCR7 among CD45RO-negative cells, yielding a CD45RA+CCR7+ population from which TemRA cells were excluded. Library preparation used the immunoSEQ multiplex PCR assay. Here the immuneACCESS table is served through TCRdb, limited to in-frame sequences with V and J called. Missing clones are a known gap in these copies; in checked studies unresolved V genes cover under half, and the rest lacks a known reason. Recorded for this sample are about 2.1 million clones; about 94% of them occurred a single time. The ten largest clones capture 1.5% to 2% of the sample. Input material: naive CD8+ T cells from PBMCs. The cell subset or site tag for this specimen amounts to: CD45RA+CCR7+. The source is a man in his late teens or twenties in good health. Some clones in this sample may be carry-over from other donors' samples.

The CDR3 here is CAISESELEAFF. CDR3 coding DNA: TGTGCCATCAGTGAGTCTGAACTTGAAGCTTTCTTT. The chain has TRBV10-3 and TRBJ1-1, with no clear D. The V end lost 0 bases, the J end lost 7 bases, and 6 bases lay between the germline ends. The CDR3 length is 12 residues. In germline, CDR1 is ENHRY, CDR2 SYGVKD.

V usage is TRBV11-1 and J usage is TRBJ2-7; D possibly corresponds to TRBD1 (6 bases). CDR3 length: 15 residues. V dropped 3 bases and J dropped 4 bases, with 16 bases sitting between them. Germline V gene sequence: CDR1 SGHAT, CDR2 FQDESV (reference sequence). Here the CDR3 reads CASSFLRGGIYEQYF. The CDR3 DNA follows: TGTGCCAGCAGCTTCCTCAGGGGCGGTATATACGAGCAGTACTTC.

As regards this clone: Other nucleotide sequences in the sample specify the same CDR3. The chain links TRBV5-4 to TRBJ2-3; D call uncertain. The V gene's germline CDR1 is SGHNT and CDR2 YYREEE (reference sequence). This CDR3 region has 12 residues. With 4 bases removed from V and 2 bases from J, the gap between germline ends came to 5 bases. The CDR3 reads CASSRYTDTQYF. CDR3 nucleotide sequence: TGTGCCAGCAGCAGGTACACAGATACGCAGTATTTT.

The genes are TRBV29-1 and TRBJ2-1, with TRBD2 matching over 15 bases. V dropped 6 bases and J dropped 0; count of bases not matched to a gene: 24. Germline CDR1 reads SQVTM; CDR2 reads ANQGSEA. The CDR3 runs to 23 residues. This chain's CDR3 is CSVLPDRGQGTSGRTISYNEQFF. The CDR3 bases are TGCAGCGTACTTCCGGACAGGGGGCAGGGGACTAGCGGGAGGACGATCTCCTACAATGAGCAGTTCTTC.

The V gene is TRBV6-1, the J gene TRBJ2-3; D unresolved. This CDR3 is 15 amino acids long. The V end lost 4 bases, the J end lost 0 bases, and 11 bases lay between the germline ends. The V gene's germline CDR1 is MNHNS and CDR2 SASEGT. In DNA form, the CDR3 reads TGTGCCAGCAGTGGACTTATAGGAAGCACAGATACGCAGTATTTT. Translated, it gives CASSGLIGSTDTQYF.

The chain links TRBV9 to TRBJ2-3, with 7 positions matching TRBD2. Germline V gene sequence: CDR1 SGDLS, CDR2 YYNGEE. Trimming cost V 4 bases and J 0 bases; bases outside gene matches: 5. The CDR3 totals 15 residues. The CDR3 region is CASSLGLVSTDTQYF. CDR3 sequence (DNA): TGTGCCAGCAGCCTAGGACTAGTAAGCACAGATACGCAGTATTTT. The variable domain in full, completed from reference TRBV9 and TRBJ2-3, reads DSGVTQTPKHLITATGQRVTLRCSPRSGDLSVYWYQQSLDQGLQFLIQYYNGEERAKGNILERFSAQQFPDLHSELNLSSLELGDSALYFCASSLGLVSTDTQYFGPGTRLTVL.

The chain employs TRBV7-9 and TRBJ2-5, with D possibly being TRBD1 or TRBD2 (6 bases each). Between the trimmed V and J ends, which lost 3 bases and 5 bases, there was a span of 16 bases. The CDR3 length is 15 residues. CDR1 and CDR2 from the germline V gene are SEHNR and FQNEAQ (reference sequence). CDR3 DNA sequence: TGTGCCAGCAGCTTTAGGGGGGCAAAGGGGGAGACCCAGTACTTC. Its translation is CASSFRGAKGETQYF.

The chain employs TRBV13 and TRBJ1-2; the D gene is possibly TRBD1 (6 bases). CDR3 length: 15 residues. Trimming removed 4 bases at V and 3 bases at J, with 15 bases between. Germline-derived CDR1 and CDR2 are PRHDT and FYEKMQ (reference sequence). This chain's CDR3 is CASSSQGGQDYGYTF. CDR3 DNA sequence: TGTGCCAGCAGCTCGCAAGGGGGGCAAGACTATGGCTACACCTTC.

The chain links TRBV6-5 to TRBJ2-7; 7 nucleotides line up with TRBD2. V trimming: 0 bases; J trimming: 3 bases; junction bases outside the gene matches: 8. CDR1 is MNHEY, CDR2 SVGAGI, per germline. The CDR3 loop spans 16 amino acids. For the CDR3, the DNA is TGTGCCAGCAGTTACTCTGGGGGGGAGGGCCTCTACGAGCAGTACTTC. Its translation: CASSYSGGEGLYEQYF.

This chain connects TRBV11-2 to TRBJ2-7; TRBD2 matches 7 bases. CDR3 length equals 15 residues. Germline lookup yields CDR1 SGHAT and CDR2 FQNNGV. The ends lost 5 bases at V and 6 bases at J; junction bases unmatched: 13. The CDR3 nucleotides read TGTGCCAGCAGCCAAGGGAGGGCCGTGGTCGCCGAGCAGTACTTC. Amino acids: CASSQGRAVVAEQYF.

The V and J genes are TRBV29-1 and TRBJ1-1, with D unresolved. Germline V gene sequence: CDR1 SQVTM, CDR2 ANQGSEA. The CDR3 is 12 amino acids. V was trimmed by 5 bases and J by 0 bases, leaving 7 bases between them. The CDR3 DNA follows: TGCAGCGTTCCGGGTTTGAACACTGAAGCTTTCTTT. The encoded protein is CSVPGLNTEAFF.

This chain connects TRBV7-6 to TRBJ2-7; 10 bases agree with TRBD1. The CDR3 sequence is 17 residues long. CDR1 is SGHVS and CDR2 is FNYEAQ in the germline V gene. The ends lost 1 base at V and 0 bases at J; junction bases unmatched: 6. CDR3 bases: TGTGCCAGCAGCTTAGGGCCGGGACAGGGGAGCTCCTACGAGCAGTACTTC. Amino acids: CASSLGPGQGSSYEQYF.

The chain couples TRBV9 to TRBJ2-7, with 14 bases that match TRBD2. The CDR3 has 15 amino acids. In germline, CDR1 is SGDLS, CDR2 YYNGEE. With V trimmed by 4 bases and J by 6 bases, 6 bases remained unmatched. The CDR3 protein is CASSLTGTSGSEQYF. The CDR3 nucleotides are TGTGCCAGCAGCCTCACCGGGACTAGCGGGAGCGAGCAGTACTTC.

This clone has just one count. This sequence joins TRBV7-9 and TRBJ1-1; weak D call: TRBD1 (5 bases). The CDR3 spans 15 residues. The ends were cut back, 4 bases at V and 2 bases at J, with 14 bases in the middle. Per germline, CDR1 SEHNR and CDR2 FQNEAQ (reference sequence). CDR3 DNA: TGTGCCAGCAGCTCCGAGGCGACAGACAACACTGAAGCTTTCTTT. It is translated as CASSSEATDNTEAFF.

This clone was detected once. The rearrangement uses TRBV9 and TRBJ2-1; TRBD1 is a possible D gene (5 bases). The CDR3 is 14 residues long. The germline V and J ends were trimmed by 5 bases and 10 bases, with 19 bases remaining between them. Looked up from germline, CDR1 is SGDLS and CDR2 is YYNGEE. This CDR3 reads CASSHPSRVMEQFF. DNA for the CDR3: TGTGCCAGCAGTCATCCAAGCAGGGTAATGGAGCAGTTCTTC.

The chain links TRBV27 to TRBJ1-5, with D possibly TRBD1 on 6 matching bases. The CDR3 runs 16 residues. Trimming shortened V by 1 base and J by 5 bases, and 15 bases separated the two germline ends. Germline loops: CDR1 MNHEY, CDR2 SMNVEV (reference sequence). CDR3 nucleotide sequence: TGTGCCAGCAGTTTATGGGCAGGGGAGGGGGATCAGCCCCAGCATTTT. It yields the protein CASSLWAGEGDQPQHF.

The V call is TRBV27, the J call TRBJ2-1, with D unresolved. CDR3 length equals 12 residues. The germline V gene has CDR1 MNHEY and CDR2 SMNVEV (reference sequence). V shed 7 bases and J shed 15 bases, with 19 bases lying between them. The CDR3 protein is CASISGLARLFF. DNA of the CDR3: TGTGCCAGCATCTCCGGGCTGGCGCGTTTGTTCTTC.

Only one count was recorded for this clone. The chain has TRBV7-8 and TRBJ2-7; 8 bases match TRBD2. The CDR3 contains 13 residues. The V gene end was trimmed by 6 bases and the J gene end by 2 bases; junction bases not matched to a gene: 3. The germline CDR1 and CDR2 sequences are SGHVS and FQNEAQ. The CDR3 DNA follows: TGTGCCAGCAGGCGGCGGGGGGCCTACGAGCAGTACTTC. This codes for CASRRRGAYEQYF.

The V gene is TRBV27, the J gene TRBJ2-5; 10 bases fit TRBD1. This CDR3 contains 16 residues. With V trimmed by 2 bases and J by 5 bases, 8 bases remained unmatched. The germline V gene has CDR1 MNHEY and CDR2 SMNVEV (reference sequence). The CDR3 loop reads CASSLEGTGVLETQYF. DNA for the CDR3: TGTGCCAGCAGTTTAGAAGGGACAGGGGTTTTGGAGACCCAGTACTTC.

V is TRBV11-2 and J is TRBJ1-1, with D perhaps matching TRBD1 (5 bases). The CDR3 runs to 14 residues. Trimming took off 6 bases at V and 5 bases at J, with 16 bases between the two ends. Germline values: CDR1 SGHAT, CDR2 FQNNGV. The CDR3 loop reads CASRSWGRGTEAFF. Here the CDR3 DNA reads TGTGCCAGCAGGAGTTGGGGCCGGGGAACTGAAGCTTTCTTT.

The rearrangement joins TRBV27 to TRBJ2-1; no reliable D call. The CDR3 length is 13 residues. Trimming took off 6 bases at V and 1 base at J, with 7 bases between the two ends. Per the germline V gene, CDR1 is MNHEY and CDR2 is SMNVEV (reference sequence). CDR3 nucleotides: TGTGCCAGCAGCACCGTATCCTACAATGAGCAGTTCTTC. The encoded protein is CASSTVSYNEQFF.